The 30 T cell receptor beta chains below were found in one sample sequenced in a study of blood T cells in healthy people across ages. Primers used in a second PCR of roughly 6 to 11 cycles were a sample-barcoded 5' primer and a J-beta primer mix. TCRdb analysed the 5' RACE reads with MiXCR anew, one entry per CDR3 protein. The data show more than 900,000 distinct CDR3 sequences, 25% to 35% seen once. These same data were also listed under a study on T cells of mothers and their children.

Sequencing input: blood. The receptors were gathered from a woman aged 40-49 years in good health.

The chain combines TRBV4-1 with TRBJ1-2, with 8 bases matching TRBD1. The junction had 11 bases not matched to a gene; V was cut back by 5 bases and J by 6 bases. The CDR3 length is 15 residues. Per the germline V gene, CDR1 is MGHRA and CDR2 is YSYEKL. The CDR3 region has the DNA TGCGCCAGCAGCACTCAGTCAGGGGGCGCGGATGGCTACACCTTC. Residues: CASSTQSGGADGYTF.

The CDR3 bases are TGTGCCAGCAGTGAAGGGGTGGGGGGCCATGGAGATACGCAGTATTTT. This gives the protein CASSEGVGGHGDTQYF. The V call is TRBV6-1, the J call TRBJ2-3; D may correspond to TRBD1 or TRBD2 (6 bases each). This CDR3 comprises 16 residues. The V end was cut by 1 base, the J end by 5 bases, with 16 bases between. From germline, CDR1 is MNHNS and CDR2 SASEGT.

This clonotype was detected a few times. J is TRBJ2-1 and V is TRBV7-2, with 7 bases that match TRBD1. This CDR3 has 17 amino acids. The germline V gene has CDR1 SGHTA and CDR2 FQGNSA. The junction had 7 bases not matched to a gene; V was cut back by 1 base and J by 1 base. CDR3 region: CASSLGVGRGSYNEQFF. The CDR3 DNA reads as TGTGCCAGCAGCTTAGGGGTAGGCAGGGGGTCCTACAATGAGCAGTTCTTC.

This clonotype was seen repeatedly, ten times or more. The chain employs TRBV3-1 and TRBJ2-3, with TRBD2 matching over 7 bases. J lost 0 bases, V lost 0 bases, and 6 bases had no gene match. Germline loops: CDR1 LGHDT, CDR2 YNNKEL (reference sequence). The CDR3 has 17 amino acids. CDR3 coding DNA: TGTGCCAGCAGCCAAGATCTACTAGCGCCTAGCACAGATACGCAGTATTTT. Protein sequence: CASSQDLLAPSTDTQYF.

This clonotype was observed at least ten times. The gene calls are TRBV20-1 and TRBJ2-7, with TRBD1 matching 10 bases. The germline CDR1 and CDR2 sequences are DFQATT and SNEGSKA (reference sequence). With 5 bases clipped from V and 6 bases from J, the junction kept 4 bases outside the gene matches. The length of the CDR3 is 12 residues. CDR3 coding DNA: TGCAGTGCTCCCAGGACAGGGGGCGAGCAGTACTTC. This encodes CSAPRTGGEQYF.

In the case of this clonotype: Possible read error: a much larger clone is one base away. The chain joins TRBV7-2 to TRBJ2-1; D ambiguous. V was pared by 5 bases and J by 9 bases, with 8 bases between. This CDR3 contains 11 residues. Germline V gene data show CDR1 as SGHTA and CDR2 as FQGNSA. CDR3: CASSGPPEQFF. The CDR3 DNA reads TGTGCCAGCAGCGGCCCCCCTGAGCAGTTCTTC.

This clonotype was detected ten times or more. CDR3 DNA: TGTGCCAGCAGTTTGGGTCAGGTGCCCTACGAGCAGTACTTC. It specifies CASSLGQVPYEQYF. The V gene is TRBV12-3 or TRBV12-4, the J gene TRBJ2-7; D is uncertain. V lost 3 bases and J lost 2, with 11 bases in between. The CDR3 has 14 residues.

This clonotype has more than one count but fewer than ten. The rearrangement joins TRBV6-5 to TRBJ1-2, with 8 bases lining up with TRBD1. The junction had 4 bases not matched to a gene; V was cut back by 4 bases and J by 6 bases. This CDR3 is built from 13 residues. Per germline, CDR1 MNHEY and CDR2 SVGAGI. CDR3 sequence (DNA): TGTGCCAGCAGTTTCGACAGGGGTGATGGCTACACCTTC. Translating gives CASSFDRGDGYTF.

This clonotype was recorded at least ten times. J is TRBJ1-2 and V is TRBV29-1; 7 bases agree with TRBD1. Germline V lookup: CDR1 SQVTM, CDR2 ANQGSEA. The CDR3 is made up of 12 amino acids. V gave up 5 bases and J gave up 4 bases; unmatched junction bases: 4. CDR3 nucleotides: TGCAGCGTTTGGGGGACAGTCTATGGCTACACCTTC. It codes for CSVWGTVYGYTF.

The table lists this clonotype with a few counts. This chain connects TRBV5-6 to TRBJ1-2, with TRBD1 matching over 7 bases. J gave up 7 bases and V 1 base, and 4 bases lay outside the gene matches. The CDR3 is 13 residues long. CDR1 and CDR2 from the germline V gene are SGHDT and YYEEEE. CDR3 residues: CASSLIGGFGYTF. The CDR3 region has the DNA TGTGCCAGCAGCTTGATAGGGGGCTTTGGCTACACCTTC.

This clonotype was seen a few times. The chain carries TRBV6-1 and TRBJ2-1, with TRBD2 as a possible D gene (5 bases). Germline CDR1 is MNHNS and CDR2 is SASEGT. The CDR3 has 12 residues. V was pared by 2 bases and J by 10 bases, with 9 bases between. The CDR3 here is CASSERRTEQFF. In DNA, the CDR3 is TGTGCCAGCAGTGAAAGGAGGACGGAGCAGTTCTTC.

This clonotype showed up just a few times. This rearrangement joins TRBV11-2 to TRBJ1-3; D call uncertain. Trimming shortened V by 6 bases and J by 4 bases, and 16 bases separated the two germline ends. Germline lookup yields CDR1 SGHAT and CDR2 FQNNGV. The CDR3 covers 15 residues. The CDR3, as DNA: TGTGCCAGCAGTCAAACGATGGCCAGGGGAAACACCATATATTTT. As protein: CASSQTMARGNTIYF.

This clonotype occurred many times. CDR3 amino acids: CASGRDRAANYGYTF. CDR3 nucleotide sequence: TGTGCCAGCGGGAGAGACAGGGCTGCTAACTATGGCTACACCTTC. The chain uses TRBV12-3 or TRBV12-4 and TRBJ1-2, with 7 bases fitting TRBD1. V trimming: 8 bases; J trimming: 0 bases; junction bases outside the gene matches: 9. The CDR3 runs to 15 residues.

This chain links TRBV20-1 with TRBJ2-7, with D tentatively TRBD2 (5 bases). The germline CDR1 and CDR2 sequences are DFQATT and SNEGSKA (reference sequence). Between the trimmed V and J ends, which lost 1 base and 2 bases, there was a span of 15 bases. This CDR3 contains 15 residues. Here the CDR3 reads CSARGRGAGTYEQYF. The DNA for the CDR3 is TGCAGTGCTAGAGGACGGGGAGCTGGGACCTACGAGCAGTACTTC.

This clonotype has a count of ten or more. The chain carries TRBV20-1 and TRBJ1-5; D remains unclear. The germline V gene has CDR1 DFQATT and CDR2 SNEGSKA (reference sequence). CDR3 length equals 12 residues. V dropped 5 bases and J dropped 2 bases, with 7 bases sitting between them. CDR3 residues: CSARGGNQPQHF. The CDR3 region has the DNA TGCAGTGCTCGTGGGGGCAATCAGCCCCAGCATTTT.

This chain links TRBV12-3 or TRBV12-4 with TRBJ1-5; TRBD1 is a possible D gene (6 bases). This CDR3 comprises 16 residues. V gave up 2 bases and J gave up 2 bases, with 13 bases separating them. CDR3 coding DNA: TGTGCCAGCAGTTTAAAAGGGGGGCTGGGCAATCAGCCCCAGCATTTT. Amino acids: CASSLKGGLGNQPQHF.

The rearrangement links TRBV6-2 or TRBV6-3 to TRBJ2-1; the D is unclear. The V gene's germline CDR1 is MNHEY and CDR2 SVGEGT. This CDR3 region has 12 residues. With 7 bases removed from V and 7 bases from J, the gap between germline ends came to 11 bases. The CDR3: CASTTMVNEQFF. CDR3 DNA sequence: TGTGCCAGCACCACCATGGTAAATGAGCAGTTCTTC.

The J gene is TRBJ2-1, the V gene TRBV10-3, with 7 bases matching TRBD1. The V gene end was trimmed by 2 bases and the J gene end by 12 bases; junction bases not matched to a gene: 16. The germline gives CDR1 ENHRY, CDR2 SYGVKD. CDR3 size: 16 residues. CDR3 sequence: CAISETVPGQRGRQFF. CDR3 nucleotide sequence: TGTGCCATCAGTGAGACGGTTCCGGGACAGAGAGGACGGCAGTTCTTC.

This clonotype was seen only a few times. The chain links TRBV29-1 to TRBJ2-3, with D perhaps TRBD1 or TRBD2 (5 bases each). The germline gives CDR1 SQVTM, CDR2 ANQGSEA. Trimming shortened V by 3 bases and J by 3 bases, and 13 bases separated the two germline ends. The CDR3 totals 14 residues. For the CDR3, the DNA is TGCAGCGTTGACTGGGGGATGGGGACAGATACGCAGTATTTT. Translation: CSVDWGMGTDTQYF.

This clonotype was recorded at least ten times. The V gene is TRBV20-1, the J gene TRBJ2-1, with D tentatively TRBD1 (6 bases). The CDR3 covers 14 residues. V lost 1 base and J lost 3, with 10 bases in between. The germline V gene encodes CDR1 DFQATT and CDR2 SNEGSKA (reference sequence). CDR3: CSARGTDFYNEQFF. CDR3 bases: TGCAGTGCTAGAGGGACAGATTTCTACAATGAGCAGTTCTTC.

The sample holds a few counts of this clonotype. V usage is TRBV21-1 and J usage is TRBJ1-1; the tabulated D call, TRBD1, remains unverified against the DNA. TRBV21-1 corresponds to a pseudogene. The length of the CDR3 is 12 residues. The CDR3 here is CASSNWGAEAFF. CDR3 nucleotide sequence: TGTGCCAGCAGCAACTGGGGGGCTGAAGCTTTCTTT.

This clonotype was seen only a few times. This may be a read error, as it is one base from a much larger clone. V is TRBV7-2 and J is TRBJ1-2; D call uncertain. CDR3 size: 14 residues. The V gene's germline CDR1 is SGHTA and CDR2 FQGNSA. DNA of the CDR3: TGTGCCAGCAGCTTAAGACGGGTTAACTATGGCCACACCTTC. Translation gives CASSLRRVNYGHTF.

This clonotype was seen a few times. The chain has TRBV7-2 and TRBJ2-3; no reliable D call. Germline CDR1 SGHTA, CDR2 FQGNSA. V was shortened by 1 base and J by 6 bases, with 14 bases between the two germline ends. The CDR3 spans 15 residues. CDR3 nucleotide sequence: TGTGCCAGCAGCTTAGTCGGTAGCAACGAGGATACGCAGTATTTT. Amino acid sequence: CASSLVGSNEDTQYF.

This clonotype was seen a handful of times. This chain joins TRBV5-1 and TRBJ1-5; D perhaps matches TRBD1 (6 bases). Trimming left V 4 bases short and J 5 bases short, with 10 bases between. The CDR3 length is 13 residues. CDR1 and CDR2 (germline): SGHRS, YFSETQ. The CDR3 spells CASSVDSDQPQHF. CDR3 DNA: TGCGCCAGCAGCGTGGACAGCGATCAGCCCCAGCATTTT.

The chain uses TRBV20-1 and TRBJ2-1, with 12 bases fitting TRBD2. CDR3 size: 15 residues. CDR1 DFQATT and CDR2 SNEGSKA come from the germline V gene (reference sequence). J was trimmed by 7 bases and V by 5 bases; bases with no gene match: 9. The CDR3, as DNA: TGCAGTGCTGGCGACCTAGCGGGGGGGCCGAATGAGCAGTTCTTC. Translating it yields CSAGDLAGGPNEQFF.

This clonotype was counted a few times. The J gene is TRBJ2-3, the V gene TRBV20-1; D is uncertain. Trimming removed 3 bases at V and 1 base at J, with 8 bases between. Germline assignment: CDR1 DFQATT and CDR2 SNEGSKA (reference sequence). The CDR3 sequence is 13 residues long. The CDR3 DNA reads TGCAGTGCTAGTTTGGGCGGCACAGATACGCAGTATTTT. Residues: CSASLGGTDTQYF.

This clonotype was recorded many times. V is TRBV7-3 and J is TRBJ2-1; the D gene is possibly TRBD1 (6 bases). Trimming pared 5 bases from V and 9 bases from J, leaving 14 bases between. The CDR3 totals 13 residues. Germline CDR1 SGHTA, CDR2 FQGTGA. The CDR3 bases are TGTGCCAGCAGCCCCACAGGGAGAGGTGAGCAGTTCTTC. Its translation is CASSPTGRGEQFF.

This clonotype was seen more than once but under ten times. The genes are TRBV4-3 and TRBJ1-1, with D perhaps TRBD1 (6 bases). The CDR3 sequence is 16 residues long. Germline-derived CDR1 and CDR2 are LGHNA and YSLEER. The V end lost 0 bases, the J end lost 4 bases, and 15 bases lay between the germline ends. The CDR3 protein is CASSQDNYQGITEAFF. The CDR3 DNA reads as TGCGCCAGCAGCCAAGATAATTATCAGGGGATCACTGAAGCTTTCTTT.

This clonotype was recorded at least ten times. The chain combines TRBV6-1 with TRBJ2-7, with D unclear. Germline V gene data show CDR1 as MNHNS and CDR2 as SASEGT. This CDR3 is 14 amino acids long. Trimming shortened V by 3 bases and J by 2 bases, and 11 bases separated the two germline ends. Written as DNA, the CDR3 is TGTGCCAGCAGTGACGGACGAGGAACCTACGAGCAGTACTTC. This sequence encodes CASSDGRGTYEQYF.

A single count supports this clonotype. A much larger clone lies one base from this, so it may be a read error. The chain carries TRBV6-2 or TRBV6-3 and TRBJ1-2, with D possibly TRBD1 on 6 matching bases. The germline V gene encodes CDR1 MNHEY and CDR2 SVGEGT. The CDR3 length is 15 residues. This CDR3 reads CACSLQGLPNYGYTF. DNA of the CDR3: TGTGCCTGCAGTTTACAGGGCCTTCCTAACTATGGCTACACCTTC.